A selection of T cell receptor beta chains follows, all from one sample in a study of circulating and synovial CD4+ cells in juvenile arthritis. Libraries were prepared by immunoSEQ multiplex PCR; TCRdb keeps only in-frame clonotypes and omits some of them. Here the sample spans about 33,000 clones, more than 90% being singletons. Sequenced sample: CD4+ T cells from blood. All receptors derive from a human donor with juvenile idiopathic arthritis. Each CDR3 is given with its conserved first and last residue. The D gene is left open where the match is weak.

J gene,V gene,D gene,CDR3 DNA,CDR3 protein
TRBJ1-2,TRBV28,NA,TGTGCCAGCAGCCTACCTCAGGGCCACTATGGCTACACCTTC,CASSLPQGHYGYTF
TRBJ1-6,TRBV5-6,NA,TGTGCCAGCAGCTTCGGAGGTCAGTTTACCTATAATTCACCCCTCCACTTT,CASSFGGQFTYNSPLHF
TRBJ1-6,TRBV7-8,NA,TGTGCCAGCAGCTTCCTTGTCGGGGGGATGGGGAATTCCCCCCTCCACTTT,CASSFLVGGMGNSPLHF
TRBJ2-2,TRBV4-1,TRBD2,TGCGCCAGCAGCCAAGCGGCCAGCGGGGGGCCGAACACCGGGGAGCTGTTTTTT,CASSQAASGGPNTGELFF
TRBJ2-2,TRBV19,NA,TGTGCCAGTAGTATGGCGGCCGCGAACACCGGGGAGCTGTTTTTT,CASSMAAANTGELFF
TRBJ1-5,TRBV28,NA,TGTGCCAGCACCAAAGGGGGTAATCAGCCCCAGCATTTT,CASTKGGNQPQHF
TRBJ1-5,TRBV5-8,TRBD1,TGTGCCAGCAGTCACCCCGACAGGGAAGCTCAGCCCCAGCATTTT,CASSHPDREAQPQHF
TRBJ1-1,TRBV7-2,TRBD1,TGTGCCAGCAGCCCTAGAGGGACAGGGGGTAAGGATGAAGCTTTCTTT,CASSPRGTGGKDEAFF
TRBJ2-7,TRBV7-6,TRBD2,TGTGCCAGCAGCTTAGAGGGCGGGGGAACCTACGAGCAGTACTTC,CASSLEGGGTYEQYF
TRBJ1-2,TRBV10-2,TRBD1,TGCGCCAGCAGTGAGTCGAAGGGGGCTGCTTATGGCTACACCTTC,CASSESKGAAYGYTF
TRBJ2-1,TRBV7-2,NA,TGTGCCAGCAGCTCGGACTACTCCTACAATGAGCAGTTCTTC,CASSSDYSYNEQFF
TRBJ2-7,TRBV7-2,NA,TGTGCCAGCAGCATTGCGACTAGCGAGCAGTACTTC,CASSIATSEQYF
TRBJ1-4,TRBV6-5,NA,TGTGCCAGCACCTCGAGCGGGCGCGGTGGGAAACTGTTTTTT,CASTSSGRGGKLFF
TRBJ1-2,TRBV28,NA,TGTGCCAGCCAAACATCCAACTATGGCTACACCTTC,CASQTSNYGYTF
TRBJ1-1,TRBV11-2,NA,TGTGCCAGCAGCCGAACCCAGGGAACTTACACTGAAGCTTTCTTT,CASSRTQGTYTEAFF
TRBJ1-2,TRBV25-1,NA,TGTGCCAGCAGAGGAACAGTGCTAAACTATGGCTACACCTTC,CASRGTVLNYGYTF
TRBJ2-3,TRBV2,NA,TGTGCCAGCAGTGAAGAGGCGGCCCGCACAGATACGCAGTATTTT,CASSEEAARTDTQYF
TRBJ2-7,TRBV4-3,TRBD1,TGCGCCAGCAGCCAAGAGACAGGGGGTAGGCACGAGCAGTACTTC,CASSQETGGRHEQYF
TRBJ1-3,TRBV7-2,TRBD1,TGTGCCAGCAGCCCAGGCGGGGGACAGGGGTTTGGAAACACCATATATTTT,CASSPGGGQGFGNTIYF
TRBJ2-1,TRBV6-5,NA,TGTGCCAGCAGTGATGCGGGGGAGCAGTTCTTC,CASSDAGEQFF
TRBJ1-4,TRBV19,TRBD1,TGTGCCAGTAGTTTAACAGGGGTGGATTTTTTACTGTTTTTT,CASSLTGVDFLLFF
TRBJ2-7,TRBV19,NA,TGTGCCAGTAGTATACCCGGGAGTCACTACGAGCAGTACTTC,CASSIPGSHYEQYF
TRBJ1-3,TRBV23-1,NA,TGCGCCAGCAGTCATGGGACTGTAGGACCTACGGGAAACACCATATATTTT,CASSHGTVGPTGNTIYF